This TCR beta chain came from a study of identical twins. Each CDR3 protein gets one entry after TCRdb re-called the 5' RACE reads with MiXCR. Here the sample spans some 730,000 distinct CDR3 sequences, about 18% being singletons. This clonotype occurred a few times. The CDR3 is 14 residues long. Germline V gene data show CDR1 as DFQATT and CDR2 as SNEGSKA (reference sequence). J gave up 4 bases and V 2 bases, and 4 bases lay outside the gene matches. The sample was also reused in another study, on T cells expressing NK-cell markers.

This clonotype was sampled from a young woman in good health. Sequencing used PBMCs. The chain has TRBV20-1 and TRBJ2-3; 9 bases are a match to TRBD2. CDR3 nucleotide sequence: TGCAGTGCTAGATTGCGGGAGGGTTCAGATACGCAGTATTTT. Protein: CSARLREGSDTQYF.